Included here is one TCR beta chain sequence, with context. The antigen is undetermined. Produced via immunoSEQ multiplex PCR; TCRdb's table is partial and in-frame only. This repertoire shows 100,000 to 150,000 clones, more than 85% found once; its top ten account for 1.5% to 2%. The data belong to a study of T cell responses to AZD1222 COVID-19 vaccine. Whole-study findings and limits: Repertoires were sampled only after the peak T cell response. Donors were chiefly white British, with a greater number of females, and clonal diversity was perhaps underestimated.

The V segment lost 1 base and the J segment 4 bases; nucleotides outside the gene matches: 3. The CDR3 is 14 residues long. The V gene's germline CDR1 is SGHTA and CDR2 FQGNSA. The sequencing used peripheral blood, collected 28 days after the second AZD1222 dose. The TCR sequence derives from an adult who received the AZD1222 COVID-19 vaccine. This chain connects TRBV7-2 to TRBJ1-2, with 7 bases fitting TRBD1. The CDR3 DNA sequence: TGTGCCAGCAGCTTAGTAGGGGACAGCTATGGCTACACCTTC. Amino acids: CASSLVGDSYGYTF.